One and the same sample provided the 7 T cell receptor beta chains below, sequenced in a study of cytotoxic CD8 clonotypes in ibrutinib-treated CLL. Repertoires were generated with immunoSEQ multiplex PCR, while TCRdb's copy carries only in-frame clones and drops some. The profile shows around 200,000 clones, nearly 80% of them singletons. Sequenced here: PBMCs, sampled after 12 months of ibrutinib treatment. These receptors came from a human donor with chronic lymphocytic leukemia.

V is TRBV28 and J is TRBJ1-1; D unresolved. The CDR3 runs 11 residues. Trimming cost V 3 bases and J 10 bases, with 9 bases left between them. Germline CDR1 and CDR2: MDHEN and SYDVKM. The CDR3 nucleotides are TGTGCCAGCAGTTTCAAAGCTCGAGCTTTCTTT. As protein: CASSFKARAFF.

This chain uses TRBV6-5 with TRBJ1-4; 7 bases fit TRBD1. Per the germline V gene, CDR1 is MNHEY and CDR2 is SVGAGI. CDR3 length: 15 residues. The ends lost 5 bases at V and 5 bases at J; junction bases unmatched: 8. CDR3 residues: CASSVGGALNEKLFF. For the CDR3, the DNA is TGTGCCAGCAGTGTAGGGGGCGCGTTAAATGAAAAACTGTTTTTT.

V is TRBV5-4 and J is TRBJ2-5, with 10 bases identical to TRBD2. Germline trimming cut 2 bases from V and 7 bases from J; bases unmatched to any gene: 11. The CDR3 is 16 residues long. Germline CDR1 and CDR2: SGHNT and YYREEE (reference sequence). CDR3 sequence (DNA): TGTGCCAGCAGCTTCTATGTGGGAGTAGCGGGGGGGACCCAGTACTTC. Amino acid sequence: CASSFYVGVAGGTQYF.

J is TRBJ2-5 and V is TRBV5-1; D may be TRBD1 (5 bases). Trimming left V 6 bases short and J 2 bases short, with 11 bases between. This CDR3 is 13 amino acids long. CDR1 is SGHRS, CDR2 YFSETQ, per germline. CDR3 nucleotide sequence: TGCGCCAGCACCCCAGGGATACAAGAGACCCAGTACTTC. It codes for CASTPGIQETQYF. Filled out from reference TRBV5-1 and TRBJ2-5, the complete variable domain reads KAGVTQTPRYLIKTRGQQVTLSCSPISGHRSVSWYQQTPGQGLQFLFEYFSETQRNKGNFPGRFSGRQFSNSRSEMNVSTLELGDSALYLCASTPGIQETQYFGPGTRLLVL.

This chain links TRBV18 with TRBJ1-1; no firm D call. The germline V gene encodes CDR1 KGHSH and CDR2 LQKENI. The CDR3 contains 14 residues. The V gene lost 3 bases and the J gene lost 4 bases, with 12 bases spanning the gap. The CDR3 here is CASSPGRTSTEAFF. The CDR3 DNA is TGTGCCAGCTCACCCGGACGGACTTCCACTGAAGCTTTCTTT.

This chain connects TRBV29-1 to TRBJ1-1; 8 nucleotides align to TRBD1. CDR1 is SQVTM and CDR2 is ANQGSEA in the germline V gene. V lost 7 bases to trimming and J lost 6 bases; unmatched junction nucleotides: 13. There are 14 residues in the CDR3. As DNA, the CDR3 is TGCAGCGCCGTAAGCCAAGACAGGGGAGCTGAAGCTTTCTTT. This gives the protein CSAVSQDRGAEAFF. The entire variable domain, with the rest obtained from reference TRBV29-1 and TRBJ1-1, is as follows: SAVISQKPSRDICQRGTSLTIQCQVDSQVTMMFWYRQQPGQSLTLIATANQGSEATYESGFVIDKFPISRPNLTFSTLTVSNMSPEDSSIYLCSAVSQDRGAEAFFGQGTRLTVV.

This rearrangement joins TRBV10-2 to TRBJ2-4; perhaps TRBD1 as D (6 bases). V lost 7 bases and J lost 7, with 17 bases in between. The V gene's germline CDR1 is WSHSY and CDR2 SAAADI. The length of the CDR3 is 14 residues. The CDR3 region has the DNA TGCGCCAGCAAGACAGGTCTAGGGGGTAACATTCAGTACTTC. Translated: CASKTGLGGNIQYF.